A selection of T cell receptor beta chains follows, all from one sample in a study of blood T cell repertoires in COVID-19. Libraries were prepared by immunoSEQ multiplex PCR; TCRdb keeps only in-frame clonotypes and omits some of them. In the table there are over 85,000 clones, approximately 82% of which are singletons. Sequenced material: peripheral blood. The source is a woman aged 80 or over with acute or convalescent COVID-19. CDR3s include the opening cysteine and the closing phenylalanine or tryptophan. Fields, in order: V gene, D gene, clone size, J gene, CDR3 protein, CDR3 DNA. A D gene is named only where the DNA matches it firmly. Rows may omit the clone size; those that give it use once, few, many or a size class.

V: TRBV5-5
D: NA
size: NA
J: TRBJ1-1
CDR3: CASSLISNTEAFF
DNA: TGTGCCAGCAGCTTGATCTCGAACACTGAAGCTTTCTTT

V: TRBV19
D: NA
size: NA
J: TRBJ1-1
CDR3: CASSTDKNTEAFF
DNA: TGTGCCAGTAGTACGGACAAGAACACTGAAGCTTTCTTT

V: TRBV11-3
D: NA
size: NA
J: TRBJ2-1
CDR3: CASSSRVAGEQFF
DNA: TGTGCCAGCAGCTCCCGGGTGGCGGGTGAGCAGTTCTTC

V: TRBV6-5
D: TRBD1
size: NA
J: TRBJ1-4
CDR3: CASSYPLRDRGEKLFF
DNA: TGTGCCAGCAGTTACCCACTCCGGGACAGGGGGGAAAAACTGTTTTTT

V: TRBV5-6
D: TRBD1
size: once
J: TRBJ1-1
CDR3: CASSFPGTGNTEAFF
DNA: TGTGCCAGCAGCTTCCCGGGGACAGGGAACACTGAAGCTTTCTTT

V: TRBV28
D: TRBD1
size: NA
J: TRBJ1-2
CDR3: CASSPRTGVVRGYTF
DNA: TGTGCCAGCAGTCCCCGGACAGGGGTAGTGCGTGGCTACACCTTC

V: TRBV5-5
D: NA
size: NA
J: TRBJ1-2
CDR3: CASSLVSGLIFYGYTF
DNA: TGTGCCAGCAGCTTGGTATCGGGACTTATTTTCTATGGCTACACCTTC

V: TRBV11-2
D: NA
size: NA
J: TRBJ2-7
CDR3: CASSLDRGASSYEQYF
DNA: TGTGCCAGCAGCTTAGATCGCGGAGCGAGCTCCTACGAGCAGTACTTC

V: TRBV30
D: NA
size: few
J: TRBJ1-3
CDR3: CAWSVFGRGRRSGNTIYF
DNA: TGTGCCTGGAGTGTATTCGGGCGGGGGAGGCGTTCTGGAAACACCATATATTTT

V: TRBV6-2/TRBV6-3
D: NA
size: NA
J: TRBJ1-5
CDR3: CASRPSNSRGNQPQHF
DNA: TGTGCCAGCAGGCCTTCAAACTCACGGGGCAATCAGCCCCAGCATTTT

V: TRBV28
D: TRBD2
size: NA
J: TRBJ2-7
CDR3: CASSTPAGAASYEQYF
DNA: TGTGCCAGCAGTACCCCAGCGGGAGCCGCATCCTACGAGCAGTACTTC

V: TRBV10-3
D: NA
size: NA
J: TRBJ1-1
CDR3: CAITDPGLLRTEAFF
DNA: TGTGCCATCACTGACCCGGGACTCCTTCGGACTGAAGCTTTCTTT

V: TRBV7-3
D: NA
size: NA
J: TRBJ2-1
CDR3: CASSPFRGFGTRPEFNEQFF
DNA: TGTGCCAGCAGCCCGTTCCGCGGGTTCGGCACAAGACCAGAGTTCAATGAGCAGTTCTTC

V: TRBV9
D: TRBD2
size: NA
J: TRBJ2-1
CDR3: CASSVVYSSGRNEQFF
DNA: TGTGCCAGCAGCGTAGTATATTCCTCCGGGAGGAATGAGCAGTTCTTC

V: TRBV6-2/TRBV6-3
D: NA
size: NA
J: TRBJ1-4
CDR3: CASSPVDRAITGKLFF
DNA: TGTGCCAGCAGTCCAGTGGACAGAGCCATAACCGGAAAACTGTTTTTT

V: TRBV10-1
D: NA
size: NA
J: TRBJ1-6
CDR3: CASNPIRGSPLHF
DNA: TGCGCCAGCAACCCAATTAGGGGTTCACCCCTCCACTTT

V: TRBV6-1
D: TRBD2
size: once
J: TRBJ2-5
CDR3: CASSGGTLGLAGGETQYF
DNA: TGTGCCAGCAGTGGCGGGACACTGGGACTAGCGGGGGGAGAGACCCAGTACTTC

V: TRBV5-1
D: NA
size: NA
J: TRBJ2-7
CDR3: CASSLNGRQTYEQYF
DNA: TGCGCCAGCAGCTTGAACGGGAGACAGACCTACGAGCAGTACTTC

V: TRBV6-5
D: NA
size: NA
J: TRBJ1-6
CDR3: CASTQMGGSPLHF
DNA: TGTGCCAGCACCCAGATGGGAGGTTCACCCCTCCACTTT

V: TRBV3-1/TRBV3-2
D: NA
size: once
J: TRBJ2-2
CDR3: CASSQERTVLITGELFF
DNA: TGTGCCAGCAGCCAAGAGAGGACAGTCCTTATTACCGGGGAGCTGTTTTTT

V: TRBV11-2
D: NA
size: NA
J: TRBJ2-5
CDR3: CASSLFLTEETQYF
DNA: TGTGCCAGCAGCTTATTTCTAACGGAAGAGACCCAGTACTTC

V: TRBV5-8
D: TRBD2
size: NA
J: TRBJ2-3
CDR3: CASSQGLAGVSDTQYF
DNA: TGTGCCAGCAGCCAAGGACTAGCGGGAGTGAGTGATACGCAGTATTTT

V: TRBV5-4
D: TRBD2
size: once
J: TRBJ2-3
CDR3: CASSPTFSGGVDTQYF
DNA: TGTGCCAGCAGCCCCACCTTTAGCGGGGGAGTAGATACGCAGTATTTT

V: TRBV9
D: NA
size: NA
J: TRBJ2-2
CDR3: CASSVELGDRAGELFF
DNA: TGTGCCAGCAGCGTAGAATTAGGGGATAGGGCCGGGGAGCTGTTTTTT

V: TRBV18
D: NA
size: NA
J: TRBJ2-3
CDR3: CASSPSRSTDTQYF
DNA: TGTGCCAGCTCACCCTCCCGGTCGACAGATACGCAGTATTTT

V: TRBV5-5
D: NA
size: NA
J: TRBJ1-6
CDR3: CASSSQGNSPLHF
DNA: TGTGCCAGCAGCTCACAGGGAAATTCACCCCTCCACTTT

V: TRBV7-9
D: TRBD1
size: NA
J: TRBJ1-2
CDR3: CASSLDRGIDGYTF
DNA: TGTGCCAGCAGCTTGGACAGGGGTATCGATGGCTACACCTTC

V: TRBV3-1/TRBV3-2
D: TRBD2
size: NA
J: TRBJ2-1
CDR3: CASSQELAGENNEQFF
DNA: TGTGCCAGCAGCCAAGAACTAGCGGGAGAGAACAATGAGCAGTTCTTC

V: TRBV30
D: NA
size: NA
J: TRBJ2-7
CDR3: CAWSVPGTGTEQYF
DNA: TGTGCCTGGAGTGTTCCCGGGACTGGTACGGAGCAGTACTTC

V: TRBV19
D: TRBD2
size: NA
J: TRBJ2-3
CDR3: CASSITLAGGPTDTQYF
DNA: TGTGCCAGTAGTATCACACTAGCGGGAGGGCCGACAGATACGCAGTATTTT

V: TRBV5-1
D: NA
size: NA
J: TRBJ1-1
CDR3: CASSWEGREGTEAFF
DNA: TGCGCCAGCAGCTGGGAAGGCAGGGAGGGCACTGAAGCTTTCTTT

V: TRBV3-1/TRBV3-2
D: NA
size: NA
J: TRBJ2-5
CDR3: CASSQEGWRGTQYF
DNA: TGTGCCAGCAGCCAAGAGGGGTGGCGGGGGACCCAGTACTTC

V: TRBV5-4
D: NA
size: NA
J: TRBJ2-7
CDR3: CASSGTGTTSYEQYF
DNA: TGTGCCAGCAGCGGAACCGGGACAACCTCCTACGAGCAGTACTTC

V: TRBV7-2
D: NA
size: NA
J: TRBJ2-2
CDR3: CASSSRNQDTGELFF
DNA: TGTGCCAGCAGCTCGAGGAATCAAGACACCGGGGAGCTGTTTTTT